These 14 T cell receptor beta chains were sequenced from one sample in a study of shared clonotypes between healthy human individuals. TCRdb's table, derived via immunoSEQ multiplex PCR, lists solely in-frame clones and lacks some. Here the sample spans around 2,000,000 clones, roughly 95% being singletons. Source material: naive CD4+ T cells sorted from blood. Subset specified: CD45RA+ positively selected. These receptors came from a man in his late teens or twenties in good health.

The chain combines TRBV15 with TRBJ2-5, with 7 bases lining up with TRBD1. Losses at the gene ends were 2 bases for V and 2 bases for J; bases not matched to a gene: 8. The CDR3 is made up of 16 amino acids. Germline lookup yields CDR1 LNHNV and CDR2 YYDKDF (reference sequence). The DNA of the CDR3 is TGTGCCACCAGCAGATCCGGGACAGCTAGTCAAGAGACCCAGTACTTC. Its protein product is CATSRSGTASQETQYF.

A word on this clone: Other DNA sequences within the sample encode an identical CDR3. This sequence joins TRBV7-9 and TRBJ1-5; a possible D gene is TRBD1 (5 bases). From germline, CDR1 is SEHNR and CDR2 FQNEAQ (reference sequence). V lost 3 bases and J lost 4, with 7 bases in between. The CDR3 is 13 residues long. The CDR3 sequence: CASSFGGNQPQHF. In DNA, the CDR3 is TGTGCCAGCAGCTTCGGGGGAAATCAGCCCCAGCATTTT.

The J gene is TRBJ2-5, the V gene TRBV11-2, with D perhaps TRBD2 (5 bases). The germline V gene encodes CDR1 SGHAT and CDR2 FQNNGV. Trimming shortened V by 5 bases and J by 4 bases, and 8 bases separated the two germline ends. This CDR3 has 12 residues. The CDR3 coding sequence is TGTGCCAGCAGCGGTGCGGGAGAGACCCAGTACTTC. The encoded protein is CASSGAGETQYF.

The chain carries TRBV7-6 and TRBJ2-1; 16 nucleotides line up with TRBD2. The CDR3 is made up of 18 amino acids. In germline, CDR1 is SGHVS, CDR2 FNYEAQ. V was pared by 4 bases and J by 9 bases, with 12 bases of the junction left unmatched. This CDR3 is CASSSTGTSGGAVGEQFF. The CDR3 bases are TGTGCCAGCAGCTCTACTGGGACTAGCGGGGGGGCTGTAGGTGAGCAGTTCTTC.

This clone appeared once. This chain joins TRBV30 and TRBJ1-4, with D unclear. Germline lookup yields CDR1 GTSNPN and CDR2 SVGIG (reference sequence). The CDR3 runs 13 residues. The ends were cut back, 4 bases at V and 7 bases at J, with 13 bases in the middle. Here the CDR3 DNA reads TGTGCCTGGAATCTGCGCTTTGGTGAAAAACTGTTTTTT. Encoded protein: CAWNLRFGEKLFF.

This clone has just one count. The J gene is TRBJ1-1, the V gene TRBV2; D is perhaps TRBD1 (5 bases). This CDR3 region has 14 residues. Germline CDR1 SNHLY, CDR2 FYNNEI. V lost 4 bases and J 4 bases, leaving 13 bases between the germline ends. The chain's CDR3 is CASSGDGEGTEAFF. CDR3 sequence (DNA): TGTGCCAGCAGTGGGGACGGAGAGGGCACTGAAGCTTTCTTT.

This clone has a single count. The sample carries other DNA sequences with the same CDR3. The rearrangement joins TRBV5-1 to TRBJ1-2; D is unclear. V was pared by 0 bases and J by 8 bases, with 8 bases between. This CDR3 is 12 amino acids long. CDR1 is SGHRS, CDR2 YFSETQ, per germline. The CDR3 region has the DNA TGCGCCAGCAGCTTGGATAGGAGAGGCTACACCTTC. Encoded protein: CASSLDRRGYTF.

This chain links TRBV6-1 with TRBJ2-7; D uncertain. Trimming stripped 4 bases from V and 3 bases from J, with 13 bases between. Germline CDR1 MNHNS, CDR2 SASEGT. This CDR3 contains 14 residues. The DNA of the CDR3 is TGTGCCAGCAGTGGGCTAGACCCCCTCTACGAGCAGTACTTC. Translating it yields CASSGLDPLYEQYF.

This rearrangement joins TRBV5-1 to TRBJ2-2; D could derive from TRBD1 or TRBD2 (6 bases each). This CDR3 spans 17 amino acids. CDR1 and CDR2 (germline): SGHRS, YFSETQ. The ends were cut back, 4 bases at V and 4 bases at J, with 20 bases in the middle. CDR3 DNA: TGCGCCAGCAGCGGAAGAGTGGGGGGCGTGAGCACCGGGGAGCTGTTTTTT. Its protein product is CASSGRVGGVSTGELFF.

The gene calls are TRBV18 and TRBJ2-3, with 9 bases matching TRBD2. The germline V gene encodes CDR1 KGHSH and CDR2 LQKENI. This CDR3 has 15 residues. V was pared by 2 bases and J by 4 bases, with 4 bases of the junction left unmatched. The CDR3 sequence is CASSPAGGSADTQYF. The CDR3 region has the DNA TGTGCCAGCTCACCAGCGGGGGGGTCGGCAGATACGCAGTATTTT. The full variable domain, in which reference TRBV18 and TRBJ2-3 provide the parts outside the CDR3, is NAGVMQNPRHLVRRRGQEARLRCSPMKGHSHVYWYRQLPEEGLKFMVYLQKENIIDESGMPKERFSAEFPKEGPSILRIQQVVRGDSAAYFCASSPAGGSADTQYFGPGTRLTVL.

The chain couples TRBV19 to TRBJ1-1, with D maybe TRBD1 (6 bases). The germline V gene has CDR1 LNHDA and CDR2 SQIVND (reference sequence). CDR3 length: 14 residues. Trimming removed 6 bases at V and 3 bases at J, with 14 bases between. The CDR3 protein is CASSTGQSYTEAFF. The CDR3 region has the DNA TGTGCCAGTAGCACCGGACAGAGCTACACTGAAGCTTTCTTT.

This chain links TRBV6-6 with TRBJ2-7, with a weak D call TRBD1 (5 bases). The CDR3 is 15 residues long. V was trimmed by 5 bases and J by 5 bases, leaving 19 bases between them. The germline V gene encodes CDR1 MNHNY and CDR2 SVGAGI (reference sequence). CDR3 region: CASSNYRAGKHEQYF. CDR3 coding DNA: TGTGCCAGCAGTAATTATCGCGCAGGGAAGCACGAGCAGTACTTC.

The J gene is TRBJ2-7, the V gene TRBV27; maybe TRBD2 (5 bases). Germline CDR1 is MNHEY and CDR2 is SMNVEV (reference sequence). With 2 bases removed from V and 4 bases from J, the gap between germline ends came to 12 bases. The CDR3 has 14 residues. CDR3 sequence: CASSLAGLTYEQYF. DNA for the CDR3: TGTGCCAGCAGTTTAGCGGGCCTTACTTACGAGCAGTACTTC.

The chain couples TRBV4-3 to TRBJ2-7; 7 bases fit TRBD1. CDR3 size: 16 residues. Germline trimming cut 0 bases from V and 2 bases from J; bases unmatched to any gene: 7. The germline V gene encodes CDR1 LGHNA and CDR2 YSLEER. The chain's CDR3 is CASSQDVQTGTYEQYF. The CDR3 DNA reads TGCGCCAGCAGCCAAGATGTTCAGACAGGGACCTACGAGCAGTACTTC.